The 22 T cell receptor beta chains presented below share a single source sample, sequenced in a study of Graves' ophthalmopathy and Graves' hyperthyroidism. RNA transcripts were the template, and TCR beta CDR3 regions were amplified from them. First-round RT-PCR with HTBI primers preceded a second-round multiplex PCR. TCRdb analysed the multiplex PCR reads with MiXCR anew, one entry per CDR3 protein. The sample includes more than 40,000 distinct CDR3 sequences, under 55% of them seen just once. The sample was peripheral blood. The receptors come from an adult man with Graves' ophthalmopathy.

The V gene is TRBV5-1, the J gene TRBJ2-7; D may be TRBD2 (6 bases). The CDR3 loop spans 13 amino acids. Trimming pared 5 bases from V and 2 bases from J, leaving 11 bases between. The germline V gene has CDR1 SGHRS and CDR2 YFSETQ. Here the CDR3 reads CASSIGSTYEQYF. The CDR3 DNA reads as TGCGCCAGCAGTATCGGGAGTACCTACGAGCAGTACTTC.

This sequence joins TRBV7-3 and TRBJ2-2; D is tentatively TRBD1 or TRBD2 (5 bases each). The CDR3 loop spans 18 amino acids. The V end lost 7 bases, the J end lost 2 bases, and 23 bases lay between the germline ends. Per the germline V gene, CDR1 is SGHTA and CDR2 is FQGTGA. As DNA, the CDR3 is TGTGCCAGCATCCCCGTTAGGGCTGGGACCCAAAACACCGGGGAGCTGTTTTTT. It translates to CASIPVRAGTQNTGELFF.

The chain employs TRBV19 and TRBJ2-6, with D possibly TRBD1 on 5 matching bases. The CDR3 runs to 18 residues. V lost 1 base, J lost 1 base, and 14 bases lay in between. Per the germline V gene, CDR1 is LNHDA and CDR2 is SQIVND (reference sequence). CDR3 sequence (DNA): TGTGCCAGTAGTATAGGTAAGGCAGGGTATTCTGGGGCCAACGTCCTGACTTTC. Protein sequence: CASSIGKAGYSGANVLTF.

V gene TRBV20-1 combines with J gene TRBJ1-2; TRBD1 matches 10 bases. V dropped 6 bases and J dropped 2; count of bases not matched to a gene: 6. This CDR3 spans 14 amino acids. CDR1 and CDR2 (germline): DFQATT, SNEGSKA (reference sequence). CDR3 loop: CSATRTGGNYGYTF. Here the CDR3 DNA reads TGCAGTGCGACCAGGACAGGGGGAAACTATGGCTACACCTTC.

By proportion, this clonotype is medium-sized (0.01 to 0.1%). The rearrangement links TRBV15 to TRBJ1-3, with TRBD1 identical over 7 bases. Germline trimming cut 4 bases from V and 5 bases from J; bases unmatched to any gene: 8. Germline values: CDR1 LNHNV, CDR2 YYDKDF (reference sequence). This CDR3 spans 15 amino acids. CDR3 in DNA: TGTGCCACCAGCAACGACAGGGTGATCAGAAACACCATATATTTT. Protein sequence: CATSNDRVIRNTIYF.

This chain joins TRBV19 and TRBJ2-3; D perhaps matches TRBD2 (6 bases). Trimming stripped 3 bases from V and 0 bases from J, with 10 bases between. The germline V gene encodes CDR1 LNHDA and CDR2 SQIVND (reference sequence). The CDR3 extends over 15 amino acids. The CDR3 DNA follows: TGTGCCAGTAGTATGGGGGGACTTAGCACAGATACGCAGTATTTT. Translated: CASSMGGLSTDTQYF.

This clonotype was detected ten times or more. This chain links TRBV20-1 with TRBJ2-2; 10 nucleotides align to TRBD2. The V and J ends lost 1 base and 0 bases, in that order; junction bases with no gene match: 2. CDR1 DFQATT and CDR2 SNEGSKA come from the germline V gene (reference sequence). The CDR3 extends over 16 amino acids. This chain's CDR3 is CSARGLAGANTGELFF. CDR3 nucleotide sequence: TGCAGTGCTAGAGGACTAGCGGGCGCGAACACCGGGGAGCTGTTTTTT.

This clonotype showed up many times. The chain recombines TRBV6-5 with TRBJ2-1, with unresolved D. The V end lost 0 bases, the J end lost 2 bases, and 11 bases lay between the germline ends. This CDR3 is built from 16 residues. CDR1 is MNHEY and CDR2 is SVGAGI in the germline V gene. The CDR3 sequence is CASSYSIMPAYNEQFF. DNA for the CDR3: TGTGCCAGCAGTTACTCGATTATGCCGGCCTACAATGAGCAGTTCTTC.

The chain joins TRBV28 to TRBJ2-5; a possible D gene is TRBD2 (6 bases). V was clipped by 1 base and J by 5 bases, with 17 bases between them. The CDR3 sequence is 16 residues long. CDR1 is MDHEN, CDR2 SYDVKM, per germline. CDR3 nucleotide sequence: TGTGCCAGCAGTTTATCTGGGGAGGCAGGAGAGGAGACCCAGTACTTC. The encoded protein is CASSLSGEAGEETQYF.

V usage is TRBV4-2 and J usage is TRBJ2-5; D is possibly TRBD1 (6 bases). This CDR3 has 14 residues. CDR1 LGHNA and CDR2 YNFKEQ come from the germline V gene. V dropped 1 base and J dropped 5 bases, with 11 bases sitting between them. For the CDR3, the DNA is TGTGCCAGCAGCCAAGTGAGGGGGTCGGAGACCCAGTACTTC. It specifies CASSQVRGSETQYF.

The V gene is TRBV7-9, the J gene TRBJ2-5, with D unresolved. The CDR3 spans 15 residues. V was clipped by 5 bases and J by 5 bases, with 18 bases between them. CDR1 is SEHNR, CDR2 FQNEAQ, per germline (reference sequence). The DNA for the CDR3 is TGTGCCAGCAGCCTAATCTCACAAGGCAGGGAGACCCAGTACTTC. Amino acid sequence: CASSLISQGRETQYF.

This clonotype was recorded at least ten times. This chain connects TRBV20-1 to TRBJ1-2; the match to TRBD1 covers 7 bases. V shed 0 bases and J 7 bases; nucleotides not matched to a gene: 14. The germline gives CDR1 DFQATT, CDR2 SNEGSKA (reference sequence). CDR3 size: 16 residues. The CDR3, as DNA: TGCAGTGCTAGAGATGGCTCTGGCTCACAGGGGTTTGGCTACACCTTC. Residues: CSARDGSGSQGFGYTF.

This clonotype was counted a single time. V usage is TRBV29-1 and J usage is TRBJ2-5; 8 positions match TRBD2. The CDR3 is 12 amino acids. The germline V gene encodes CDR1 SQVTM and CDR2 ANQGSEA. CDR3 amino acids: CSAGGAIETQYF. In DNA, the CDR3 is TGCAGTGCCGGGGGGGCCATTGAGACCCAGTACTTC.

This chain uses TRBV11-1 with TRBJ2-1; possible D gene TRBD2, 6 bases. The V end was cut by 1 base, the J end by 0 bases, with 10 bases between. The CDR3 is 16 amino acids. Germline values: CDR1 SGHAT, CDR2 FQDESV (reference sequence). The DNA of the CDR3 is TGTGCCAGCAGCTTAGAGGAGGGGACCTCCTACAATGAGCAGTTCTTC. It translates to CASSLEEGTSYNEQFF.

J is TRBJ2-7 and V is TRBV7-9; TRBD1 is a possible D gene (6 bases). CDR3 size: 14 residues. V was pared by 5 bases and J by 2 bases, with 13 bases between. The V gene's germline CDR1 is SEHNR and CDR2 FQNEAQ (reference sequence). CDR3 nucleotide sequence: TGTGCCAGCAGCCTAGACAGGCGTACCTACGAGCAGTACTTC. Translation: CASSLDRRTYEQYF.

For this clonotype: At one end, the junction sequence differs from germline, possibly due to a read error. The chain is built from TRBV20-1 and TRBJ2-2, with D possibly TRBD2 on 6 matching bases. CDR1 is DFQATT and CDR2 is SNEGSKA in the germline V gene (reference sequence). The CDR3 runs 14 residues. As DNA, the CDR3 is TGCAGTGCTAGAGCGCCCGGGAACGCCGGGGGGCTGTTTTTT. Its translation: CSARAPGNAGGLFF.

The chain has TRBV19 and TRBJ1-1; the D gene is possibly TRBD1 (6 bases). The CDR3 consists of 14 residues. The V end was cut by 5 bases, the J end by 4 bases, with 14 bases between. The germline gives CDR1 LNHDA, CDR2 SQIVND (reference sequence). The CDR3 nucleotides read TGTGCCAGTAGTGCGGGGGCAGGGGTCACTGAAGCTTTCTTT. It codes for CASSAGAGVTEAFF. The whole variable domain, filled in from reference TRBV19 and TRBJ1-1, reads DGGITQSPKYLFRKEGQNVTLSCEQNLNHDAMYWYRQDPGQGLRLIYYSQIVNDFQKGDIAEGYSVSREKKESFPLTVTSAQKNPTAFYLCASSAGAGVTEAFFGQGTRLTVV.

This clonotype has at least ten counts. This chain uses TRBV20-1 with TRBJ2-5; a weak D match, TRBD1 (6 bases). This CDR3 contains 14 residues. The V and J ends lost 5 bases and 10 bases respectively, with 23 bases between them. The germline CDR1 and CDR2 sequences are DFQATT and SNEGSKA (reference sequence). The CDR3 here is CSAYWTERWGDQYF. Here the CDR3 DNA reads TGCAGTGCTTATTGGACAGAGCGCTGGGGTGACCAGTACTTC.

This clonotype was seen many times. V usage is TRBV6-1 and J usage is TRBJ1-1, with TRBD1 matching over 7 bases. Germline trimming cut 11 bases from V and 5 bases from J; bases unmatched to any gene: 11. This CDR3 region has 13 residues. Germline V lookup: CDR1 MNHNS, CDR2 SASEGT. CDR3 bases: TGTGCCGGGAGACAGGGAGCCTGGACTGAAGCTTTCTTT. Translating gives CAGRQGAWTEAFF.

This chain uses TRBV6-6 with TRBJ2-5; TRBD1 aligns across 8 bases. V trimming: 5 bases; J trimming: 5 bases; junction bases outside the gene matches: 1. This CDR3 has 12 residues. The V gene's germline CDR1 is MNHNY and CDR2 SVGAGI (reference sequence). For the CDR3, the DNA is TGTGCCAGCAGTGGGACAGGTGAGACCCAGTACTTC. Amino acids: CASSGTGETQYF.

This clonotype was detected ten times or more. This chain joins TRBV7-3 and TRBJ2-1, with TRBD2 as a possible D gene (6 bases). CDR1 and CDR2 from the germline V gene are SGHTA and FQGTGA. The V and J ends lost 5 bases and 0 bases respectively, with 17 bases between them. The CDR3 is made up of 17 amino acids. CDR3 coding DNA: TGTGCCAGCAGCGAGAGGAGGGGAGTAGGCTCCTACAATGAGCAGTTCTTC. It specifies CASSERRGVGSYNEQFF.

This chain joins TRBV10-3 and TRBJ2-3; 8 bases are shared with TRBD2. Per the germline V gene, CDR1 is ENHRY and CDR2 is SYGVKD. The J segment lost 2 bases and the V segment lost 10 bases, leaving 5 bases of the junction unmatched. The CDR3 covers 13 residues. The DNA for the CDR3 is TGTGCCAGTAGCGGGACCCCCACAGATACGCAGTATTTT. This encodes CASSGTPTDTQYF.